Shown below are 14 T cell receptor beta chains from a single sample sequenced in a study of shared clonotypes between healthy human individuals. Generated by immunoSEQ multiplex PCR, the TCRdb table keeps only in-frame clones and is missing some. The profile shows more than 2 million clones, around 95% of them singletons. The sequencing sample was made of naive CD4+ T cells sorted from blood. The subset was: CD45RA+ positively selected. The receptor source for this set is a man aged 18 to 30 in good health.

The genes are TRBV19 and TRBJ2-5; D gene unclear. The CDR3 consists of 12 residues. V dropped 5 bases and J dropped 1 base, with 5 bases sitting between them. CDR1 is LNHDA and CDR2 is SQIVND in the germline V gene (reference sequence). CDR3 protein: CASSRPQETQYF. For the CDR3, the DNA is TGTGCCAGTAGTCGGCCCCAAGAGACCCAGTACTTC. Using reference TRBV19 and TRBJ2-5 for the parts outside the CDR3, the full variable domain is DGGITQSPKYLFRKEGQNVTLSCEQNLNHDAMYWYRQDPGQGLRLIYYSQIVNDFQKGDIAEGYSVSREKKESFPLTVTSAQKNPTAFYLCASSRPQETQYFGPGTRLLVL.

The chain uses TRBV15 and TRBJ2-1; no clear D. Germline CDR1 LNHNV, CDR2 YYDKDF (reference sequence). V shed 1 base and J shed 5 bases, with 12 bases lying between them. This CDR3 contains 15 residues. The CDR3 region has the DNA TGTGCCACCAGCAGAGCAGACAACCGGCACAATGAGCAGTTCTTC. It encodes CATSRADNRHNEQFF.

The rearrangement links TRBV10-2 to TRBJ2-7; TRBD2 matches at 8 bases. CDR1 and CDR2 from the germline V gene are WSHSY and SAAADI. This CDR3 is 16 amino acids long. With V trimmed by 0 bases and J by 3 bases, 7 bases remained unmatched. CDR3 in DNA: TGCGCCAGCAGTGAGTCGGTAGCGGGATTTCTCTACGAGCAGTACTTC. This gives the protein CASSESVAGFLYEQYF.

The chain links TRBV6-7 to TRBJ2-7, with D unclear. TRBV6-7 is given ORF status, its function remaining uncertain. V lost 0 bases, J lost 6 bases, and 12 bases lay in between. The CDR3 consists of 14 residues. For the CDR3, the DNA is TGTGCCAGCAGTTACTCGAAATTTGGTGGCGAGCAGTACTTC. Its protein product is CASSYSKFGGEQYF.

The J gene is TRBJ2-5, the V gene TRBV4-1; no clear D gene. Trimming took off 0 bases at V and 5 bases at J, with 19 bases between the two ends. The CDR3 totals 17 residues. Germline assignment: CDR1 MGHRA and CDR2 YSYEKL. CDR3 residues: CASSQEAGRLAQETQYF. CDR3 in DNA: TGCGCCAGCAGCCAAGAGGCTGGGCGGTTGGCACAGGAGACCCAGTACTTC.

The chain recombines TRBV7-2 with TRBJ2-1, with a tentative D call TRBD2 (6 bases). The ends were cut back, 5 bases at V and 4 bases at J, with 12 bases in the middle. The CDR3 has 14 residues. The germline V gene has CDR1 SGHTA and CDR2 FQGNSA. CDR3 region: CASSPGSGYNEQFF. The CDR3 DNA follows: TGTGCCAGCAGCCCGGGTAGCGGATACAATGAGCAGTTCTTC.

Turning to this clone: This may stem from a read error, because a much larger clone lies one nucleotide away. The same CDR3 can be traced to other DNA sequences in this sample. The V call is TRBV7-9, the J call TRBJ1-5; D not certain. Per the germline V gene, CDR1 is SEHNR and CDR2 is FQNEAQ (reference sequence). CDR3 length: 13 amino acids. The germline V and J ends were trimmed by 1 base and 0 bases, with 1 base remaining between them. The CDR3 loop is CASSLVSNQPQHF. The DNA for the CDR3 is TGTGCCAGCAGCTTAGTTAGCAATCAGCCCCAGCATTTT.

The DNA of the CDR3 is TGTGCCAGCAGCCCCGAGGTGGGGGCTGGAGGCTACACCTTC. This translates into CASSPEVGAGGYTF. The chain joins TRBV9 to TRBJ1-2; perhaps TRBD1 as D (6 bases). In germline, CDR1 is SGDLS, CDR2 YYNGEE. This CDR3 has 14 amino acids. Trimming left V 4 bases short and J 8 bases short, with 18 bases between. Using reference TRBV9 and TRBJ1-2 for the parts outside the CDR3, the full variable domain is DSGVTQTPKHLITATGQRVTLRCSPRSGDLSVYWYQQSLDQGLQFLIQYYNGEERAKGNILERFSAQQFPDLHSELNLSSLELGDSALYFCASSPEVGAGGYTFGSGTRLTVV.

This chain links TRBV5-8 with TRBJ2-7; TRBD1 matches at 7 bases. V gave up 4 bases and J gave up 4 bases; unmatched junction bases: 11. This CDR3 has 15 amino acids. The germline V gene encodes CDR1 SGHTS and CDR2 YDEGEE. DNA of the CDR3: TGTGCCAGCAGCCAAGCTCGGACAGGTGGATACGAGCAGTACTTC. Amino acids: CASSQARTGGYEQYF.

This sequence joins TRBV4-2 and TRBJ1-2; D may be TRBD1 (5 bases). Looked up from germline, CDR1 is LGHNA and CDR2 is YNFKEQ. Trimming took 1 base from V and 5 from J, leaving 20 bases between them. The CDR3 runs 17 residues. The CDR3 spells CASSQALTGALAYGYTF. The CDR3 DNA reads TGTGCCAGCAGCCAAGCCCTAACAGGCGCGTTGGCATATGGCTACACCTTC.

This clone has only a few counts. J is TRBJ1-2 and V is TRBV5-1; 9 bases align to TRBD1. The CDR3 covers 13 residues. The germline V gene has CDR1 SGHRS and CDR2 YFSETQ. J gave up 7 bases and V 6 bases, and 7 bases lay outside the gene matches. The CDR3: CASTRGQGSGYTF. Here the CDR3 DNA reads TGCGCCAGCACTCGGGGACAGGGCTCTGGCTACACCTTC.

The table lists this clone with a count of one. This rearrangement joins TRBV6-1 to TRBJ1-6; D is possibly TRBD1 (5 bases). This CDR3 is 14 amino acids long. Trimming removed 8 bases at V and 4 bases at J, with 12 bases between. Germline assignment: CDR1 MNHNS and CDR2 SASEGT. The CDR3 reads CASLPGLYNSPLHF. The DNA for the CDR3 is TGTGCCAGCCTACCGGGACTTTATAATTCACCCCTCCACTTT.

V usage is TRBV30 and J usage is TRBJ2-5; the match to TRBD2 covers 7 bases. Germline CDR1 and CDR2: GTSNPN and SVGIG (reference sequence). The trim removed 0 bases at V and 3 bases at J, leaving 4 bases unmatched. CDR3 length equals 14 residues. CDR3 coding DNA: TGTGCCTGGAGTGTACGAGCGGGAAAAGAGACCCAGTACTTC. This encodes CAWSVRAGKETQYF. The whole variable domain, filled in from reference TRBV30 and TRBJ2-5, reads SQTIHQWPATLVQPVGSPLSLECTVEGTSNPNLYWYRQAAGRGLQLLFYSVGIGQISSEVPQNLSASRPQDRQFILSSKKLLLSDSGFYLCAWSVRAGKETQYFGPGTRLLVL.

Only one count was recorded for this clone. The gene calls are TRBV28 and TRBJ2-3, with TRBD2 matching 9 bases. The length of the CDR3 is 19 residues. Trimming cost V 6 bases and J 2 bases; bases outside gene matches: 18. In germline, CDR1 is MDHEN, CDR2 SYDVKM. For the CDR3, the DNA is TGTGCCAGCAGCACCGTTTTTAGCGGGGGAACCATATCCACAGATACGCAGTATTTT. Residues: CASSTVFSGGTISTDTQYF.